The clone carrying this T cell receptor (beta chain) came up a few times. CDR3 length: 11 residues. V was cut by 6 bases and J by 13 bases, with 13 bases left in between. Germline loops: CDR1 WSHSY, CDR2 SAAADI. The data stem from a study of identical twins. TCRdb used MiXCR to reprocess the 5' RACE reads, holding one entry per CDR3 protein. The data show about 690,000 distinct CDR3 sequences, about 20% seen once. These data also featured in a second study, about T cells expressing NK-cell markers. From that paper: Several experiments confined sorting to alpha-beta TCR T cells with an anti-gamma-delta TCR antibody. Each of about 6 donors carried dominant NKG2C+ clonotypes accounting for roughly 1.0-7.5% of CD8+ T cells. Leadership of the CD3+CD56-NKG2C+ fraction also belonged to these clonotypes in several donors. Nothing established the HCMV specificity of expanded NKG2C+ T cell clones.

This chain links TRBV10-2 with TRBJ2-4, with D hard to call. Sequencing used PBMCs. The clonotype was recovered from a woman under 30 in good health. CDR3 region: CASRALREQYF. For the CDR3, the DNA is TGCGCCAGCAGGGCCCTCAGAGAGCAGTACTTC.